The 19 T cell receptor beta chains below come from one sample, sequenced in a study of blood T cells in healthy people across ages. Through a sample-barcoded 5' primer and a J-beta primer mix, a second PCR was run for roughly 7 to 11 cycles. TCRdb redid the calling of the 5' RACE reads with MiXCR, one entry per CDR3 protein. The sample gives around 1.7 million distinct CDR3 sequences, 28% of which show up once; less than 9.5% is in the top ten. Sequencing input: blood. Every receptor here comes from a woman in her 30s in good health.

The chain combines TRBV4-1 with TRBJ2-7, with D hard to call. CDR3 length: 15 amino acids. CDR1 and CDR2 from the germline V gene are MGHRA and YSYEKL. The V end was cut by 4 bases, the J end by 7 bases, with 20 bases between. This CDR3 reads CASSRIQLPGNEQYF. The CDR3 DNA reads TGCGCCAGCAGCCGCATCCAACTCCCCGGCAATGAGCAGTACTTC.

V gene TRBV5-5 combines with J gene TRBJ2-1; TRBD1 agrees at 7 bases. V lost 1 base and J lost 7; bases outside the gene matches: 11. This CDR3 is built from 16 residues. Germline V gene sequence: CDR1 SGHKS, CDR2 YYEKEE (reference sequence). This CDR3 reads CASSLSQTGFRNEQFF. The CDR3 DNA sequence: TGTGCCAGCAGCTTGAGTCAGACAGGGTTTCGGAATGAGCAGTTCTTC.

This clonotype was seen only a few times. V usage is TRBV24-1 and J usage is TRBJ2-2; 9 bases map to TRBD1. The CDR3 runs 16 residues. Germline values: CDR1 KGHDR, CDR2 SFDVKD. With 3 bases clipped from V and 6 bases from J, the junction kept 7 bases outside the gene matches. The CDR3: CATSDPGQGSSGELFF. CDR3 sequence (DNA): TGTGCCACCAGTGATCCCGGACAGGGGAGTTCCGGGGAGCTGTTTTTT.

With regard to this clonotype: Since a much larger clone is just one base distant, this may be a read error. The rearrangement joins TRBV5-1 to TRBJ2-7, with a weak D call TRBD1 (5 bases). Germline V gene data show CDR1 as SGHRS and CDR2 as YFSETQ. The CDR3 runs 15 residues. V was cut by 4 bases and J by 7 bases, with 21 bases left in between. CDR3 loop: CASSLGHGRVNEQYF. CDR3 sequence (DNA): TGCGCCAGCAGCCTAGGACACGGACGAGTGAATGAGCAGTACTTC.

This clonotype was picked up a small number of times. The V gene is TRBV20-1, the J gene TRBJ2-1; D perhaps matches TRBD2 (6 bases). Trimming removed 6 bases at V and 8 bases at J, with 14 bases between. Per the germline V gene, CDR1 is DFQATT and CDR2 is SNEGSKA (reference sequence). This CDR3 has 12 residues. CDR3 sequence (DNA): TGCAGTGCGGTGGGCGGGATCGATGAGCAGTTCTTC. Translation: CSAVGGIDEQFF.

There are many counts of this clonotype. The chain joins TRBV21-1 to TRBJ2-7. TRBV21-1 is shown as a pseudogene. The CDR3 contains 15 residues. The CDR3 nucleotides are TGTGCCAGCAGCAAACCTTTGGGAAGGTTTTACGAGCAGTACTTC. This encodes CASSKPLGRFYEQYF.

This clonotype was seen a handful of times. The V call is TRBV7-9, the J call TRBJ2-5; TRBD1 agrees at 9 bases. The V segment lost 5 bases and the J segment 5 bases; nucleotides outside the gene matches: 9. The CDR3 extends over 15 amino acids. Germline V gene sequence: CDR1 SEHNR, CDR2 FQNEAQ (reference sequence). The CDR3 spells CASSPRTGVGETQYF. The CDR3 DNA reads TGTGCCAGCAGCCCCAGGACAGGGGTTGGGGAGACCCAGTACTTC.

This clonotype was counted a few times. The chain links TRBV20-1 to TRBJ2-1, with D possibly TRBD2 on 6 matching bases. There are 14 residues in the CDR3. Germline lookup yields CDR1 DFQATT and CDR2 SNEGSKA (reference sequence). V lost 6 bases, J lost 6 bases, and 18 bases lay in between. CDR3: CSALNSIGGNEQFF. The CDR3 DNA reads as TGCAGTGCGCTTAACAGTATCGGGGGCAATGAGCAGTTCTTC.

This clonotype was recorded a few times. V gene TRBV12-3 or TRBV12-4 combines with J gene TRBJ1-6; D gene uncertain. The V gene lost 3 bases and the J gene lost 9 bases, with 6 bases spanning the gap. CDR3 length: 12 amino acids. Written as DNA, the CDR3 is TGTGCCAGCAGTTTCGGGCGTTCACCCCTCCACTTT. Amino acids: CASSFGRSPLHF.

This clonotype was seen ten or more times. The junction does not match germline at one end; this may be a read error. The V call is TRBV18, the J call TRBJ2-7; unclear D gene. From germline, CDR1 is KGHSH and CDR2 LQKENI. This CDR3 contains 17 residues. The CDR3 DNA sequence: TGTGCCAGCTCAGTCACCGGCGAGCCCCCAATCTCCTCCGAGCAGTACTTC. Translating it yields CASSVTGEPPISSEQYF.

V and J are TRBV6-6 and TRBJ2-6, with D tentatively TRBD1 (5 bases). Germline CDR1 and CDR2: MNHNY and SVGAGI (reference sequence). The CDR3 is 15 amino acids. V dropped 1 base and J dropped 2 bases, with 6 bases sitting between them. The CDR3 DNA reads TGTGCCAGCAGTTACTGGGGCCCTGGGGCCAACGTCCTGACTTTC. It translates to CASSYWGPGANVLTF.

This clonotype turned up a few times. V is TRBV6-5 and J is TRBJ2-3; D possibly corresponds to TRBD1 (7 bases). Germline V lookup: CDR1 MNHEY, CDR2 SVGAGI. Between the trimmed V and J ends, which lost 8 bases and 5 bases, there was a span of 14 bases. The CDR3 runs to 13 residues. The chain's CDR3 is CASWRGRGDTQYF. CDR3 bases: TGTGCCAGCTGGAGGGGGCGTGGAGATACGCAGTATTTT.

The chain joins TRBV6-5 to TRBJ1-2; D is possibly TRBD1 (6 bases). The germline V and J ends were trimmed by 8 bases and 8 bases, with 18 bases remaining between them. Germline-derived CDR1 and CDR2 are MNHEY and SVGAGI. CDR3 length: 13 amino acids. Written as DNA, the CDR3 is TGTGCCAGCTCAGTCCTGGGGGCGGGCGGCTACACCTTC. This encodes CASSVLGAGGYTF.

The chain links TRBV3-1 to TRBJ1-3, with TRBD1 identical over 10 bases. CDR1 and CDR2 (germline): LGHDT, YNNKEL (reference sequence). CDR3 length: 14 residues. J lost 4 bases, V lost 3 bases, and 0 bases had no gene match. The CDR3 DNA reads as TGTGCCAGCAGCCAGACAGGGGGCGGAAACACCATATATTTT. Translation gives CASSQTGGGNTIYF.

CDR3 sequence (DNA): TGTGCCAGCAGCCCCAACAGGGGAGTTCATGAGCAGTTCTTC. It encodes CASSPNRGVHEQFF. This sequence joins TRBV7-2 and TRBJ2-1, with TRBD1 identical over 7 bases. V lost 5 bases and J lost 8; bases outside the gene matches: 9. This CDR3 has 14 amino acids. The germline V gene encodes CDR1 SGHTA and CDR2 FQGNSA. The whole variable domain, remainder taken from reference TRBV7-2 and TRBJ2-1, is GAGVSQSPSNKVTEKGKDVELRCDPISGHTALYWYRQSLGQGLEFLIYFQGNSAPDKSGLPSDRFSAERTGGSVSTLTIQRTQQEDSAVYLCASSPNRGVHEQFFGPGTRLTVL.

Many counts were recorded for this clonotype. The chain recombines TRBV20-1 with TRBJ2-6, with a tentative D call TRBD2 (6 bases). The CDR3 has 14 residues. Germline lookup yields CDR1 DFQATT and CDR2 SNEGSKA (reference sequence). Trimming left V 0 bases short and J 11 bases short, with 14 bases between. The CDR3 loop reads CSARDLRERDVLTF. In DNA form, the CDR3 reads TGCAGTGCTAGAGATCTCAGGGAGCGGGACGTCCTGACTTTC.

On this clonotype: This may be a read error, as it is one base from a much larger clone. The chain recombines TRBV2 with TRBJ2-5, with TRBD2 as a possible D gene (6 bases). Trimming shortened V by 11 bases and J by 4 bases, and 11 bases separated the two germline ends. The CDR3 has 11 amino acids. CDR1 SNHLY and CDR2 FYNNEI come from the germline V gene. CDR3 sequence: CAGGLRETQYF. The CDR3 nucleotides are TGTGCCGGGGGACTTCGAGAGACCCAGTACTTC.

This chain links TRBV7-2 with TRBJ2-3, with 9 bases lining up with TRBD2. Germline-derived CDR1 and CDR2 are SGHTA and FQGNSA. The CDR3 runs to 14 residues. Unmatched junction bases numbered 4, after V lost 7 bases and J lost 2 bases. The CDR3 sequence is CASTSSGVTDTQYF. CDR3 DNA: TGTGCCAGCACCTCTAGCGGGGTCACAGATACGCAGTATTTT.

This clonotype was counted a few times. The CDR3 spells CAYTREVTNEQFF. CDR3 in DNA: TGTGCCTATACTCGAGAGGTCACGAATGAGCAGTTCTTC. The chain has TRBV7-9 and TRBJ2-1; D is uncertain. Between the trimmed V and J ends, which lost 11 bases and 7 bases, there was a span of 18 bases. Per the germline V gene, CDR1 is SEHNR and CDR2 is FQNEAQ (reference sequence). The CDR3 loop spans 13 amino acids.